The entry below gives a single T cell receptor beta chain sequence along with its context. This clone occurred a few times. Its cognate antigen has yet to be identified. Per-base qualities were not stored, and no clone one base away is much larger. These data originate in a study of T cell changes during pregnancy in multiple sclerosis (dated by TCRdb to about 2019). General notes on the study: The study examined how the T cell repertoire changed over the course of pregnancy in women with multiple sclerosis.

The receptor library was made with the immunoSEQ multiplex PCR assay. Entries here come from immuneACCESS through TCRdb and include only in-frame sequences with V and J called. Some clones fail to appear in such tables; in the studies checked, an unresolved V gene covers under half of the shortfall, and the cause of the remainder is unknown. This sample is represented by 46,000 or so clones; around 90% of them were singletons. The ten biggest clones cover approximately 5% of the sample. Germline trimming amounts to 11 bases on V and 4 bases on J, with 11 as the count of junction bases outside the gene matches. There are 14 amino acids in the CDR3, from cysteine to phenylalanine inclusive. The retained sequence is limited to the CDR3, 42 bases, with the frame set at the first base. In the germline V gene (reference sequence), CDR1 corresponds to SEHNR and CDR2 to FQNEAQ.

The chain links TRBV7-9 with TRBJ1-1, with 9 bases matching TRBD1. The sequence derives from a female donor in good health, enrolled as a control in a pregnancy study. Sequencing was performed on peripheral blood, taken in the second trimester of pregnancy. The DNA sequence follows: TGTGCCGGATTACAGGGGGCGCGGATCACTGAAGCTTTCTTT. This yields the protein CAGLQGARITEAFF. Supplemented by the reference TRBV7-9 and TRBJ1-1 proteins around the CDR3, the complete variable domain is DTGVSQNPRHKITKRGQNVTFRCDPISEHNRLYWYRQTLGQGPEFLTYFQNEAQLEKSRLLSDRFSAERPKGSFSTLEIQRTEQGDSAMYLCAGLQGARITEAFFGQGTRLTVV.